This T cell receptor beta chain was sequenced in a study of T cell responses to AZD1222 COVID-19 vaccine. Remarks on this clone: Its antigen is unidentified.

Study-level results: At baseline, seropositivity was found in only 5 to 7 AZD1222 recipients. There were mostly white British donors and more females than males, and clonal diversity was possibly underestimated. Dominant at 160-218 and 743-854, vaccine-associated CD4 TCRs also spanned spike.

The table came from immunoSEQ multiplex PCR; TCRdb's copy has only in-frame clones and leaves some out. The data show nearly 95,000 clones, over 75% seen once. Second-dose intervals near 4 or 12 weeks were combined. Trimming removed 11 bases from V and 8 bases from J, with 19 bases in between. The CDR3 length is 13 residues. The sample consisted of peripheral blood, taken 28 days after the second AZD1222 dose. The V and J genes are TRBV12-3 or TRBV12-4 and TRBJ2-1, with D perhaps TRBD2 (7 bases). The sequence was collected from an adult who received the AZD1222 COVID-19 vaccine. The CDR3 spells CASSPRGLDEQFF. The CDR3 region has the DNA TGTGCCTCTTCTCCGCGGGGGCTGGATGAGCAGTTCTTC.